The clone carrying this T cell receptor (beta chain) turned up a few times. Antigen unknown. Profiling of TCR beta VDJ combinations and CDR3 sequences used genomic DNA as template. MiXCR was run by TCRdb on the reads, yielding one entry per CDR3 protein. The data contain approximately 190,000 distinct CDR3 sequences, around three fifths of them seen just once; the ten biggest clones take up 40% to 55%. This sample is part of a study of CD8+CD57+ T cells in acquired aplastic anemia. Whole-study context: The DNA of sorted CD4+ and CD8+ cells averaged around 3.2 ug. Findings of the study overall: Found in both controls and patients were twenty-nine CD8+ CDR3 sequences. CD8+ Simpson's diversity showed no significant patient-control difference.

CDR1 is SGHRS and CDR2 is YFSETQ in the germline V gene. V shed 1 base and J 3 bases; nucleotides not matched to a gene: 2. This CDR3 comprises 14 residues. Specimen: sorted CD4+, CD8+, or CD8+CD57+ T cells (not recorded which) from PBMCs. The TCR originated in a human donor with severe aplastic anemia or a healthy control (not recorded which). The chain recombines TRBV5-1 with TRBJ1-1; TRBD1 matches at 8 bases. The CDR3 loop is CASSLNRGDTEAFF. The DNA for the CDR3 is TGCGCCAGCAGCTTGAACAGGGGGGACACTGAAGCTTTCTTT.